Listed here are 3 T cell receptor beta chains from one sample, sequenced in a study of T cell repertoires in cytomegalovirus infection. In TCRdb, the reads were re-called with MiXCR into one record per CDR3 protein. This table holds approximately 100,000 distinct CDR3 sequences, under 25% found once. Material: CD8+ T cells from PBMCs. The receptors come from a human donor in good health (CMV status not recorded). Some clones in this sample may be carry-over from other donors' samples.

This clonotype was observed a few times. V gene TRBV11-2 combines with J gene TRBJ1-6; D not certain. Germline lookup yields CDR1 SGHAT and CDR2 FQNNGV. The CDR3 runs to 14 residues. Trimming pared 6 bases from V and 7 bases from J, leaving 13 bases between. CDR3 sequence reads: CASRGQATNSPLHF. The CDR3 DNA sequence: TGTGCCAGCAGGGGTCAGGCGACAAATTCACCCCTCCACTTT.

This sequence joins TRBV4-1 and TRBJ2-1; 16 nucleotides align to TRBD2. CDR1 is MGHRA, CDR2 YSYEKL, per germline. CDR3 length: 18 amino acids. Germline trimming cut 3 bases from V and 8 bases from J; bases unmatched to any gene: 10. In DNA, the CDR3 is TGCGCCAGCAGCCATGACCCGGGACTAGCGGGGGGGTGGGATGAGCAGTTCTTC. It yields the protein CASSHDPGLAGGWDEQFF.

This clonotype showed up many times. The CDR3 nucleotides are TGTGCCAGCAGCCCCGGACCGGCGGAGACCCAGTACTTC. Its protein is CASSPGPAETQYF. This sequence joins TRBV7-8 and TRBJ2-5, with D hard to call. Germline V gene data show CDR1 as SGHVS and CDR2 as FQNEAQ. The length of the CDR3 is 13 residues. The V end lost 5 bases, the J end lost 5 bases, and 12 bases lay between the germline ends.